A selection of T cell receptor beta chains follows, all from one sample in a study of blood T cells in healthy people across ages. MiXCR, run by TCRdb on the 5' RACE reads, gives a single entry per CDR3 protein. The repertoire holds roughly 1,500,000 distinct CDR3 sequences, around two fifths seen once, with less than 8% in the top ten. Sequenced material: blood. The receptors stem from a woman in her late teens or twenties in good health. Each CDR3 is given with its conserved first and last residue. The order of the fields is CDR3 protein, CDR3 DNA, V gene, D gene, J gene, clone size. A D gene is named only where the DNA matches it firmly. The size of a clone is reported for some rows only, either as once, few or many, or as a class for expanded clones.

CDR3: CASSGAGTGGRNTQYF
DNA: TGTGCCAGCAGCGGGGCTGGGACAGGGGGGCGCAATACGCAGTATTTT
V: TRBV9
D: TRBD1
J: TRBJ2-3
size: few

CDR3: CASSPRLVPEQYF
DNA: TGTGCCAGCAGCCCCCGACTAGTCCCCGAGCAGTACTTC
V: TRBV5-6
D: -
J: TRBJ2-7
size: -

CDR3: CASSVGRDTDTQYF
DNA: TGTGCCAGCAGTGTCGGGAGGGACACAGATACGCAGTATTTT
V: TRBV2
D: TRBD2
J: TRBJ2-3
size: -

CDR3: CASSSFRLRDYNEQFF
DNA: TGTGCCAGCAGCTCATTCCGTTTGCGGGACTACAATGAGCAGTTCTTC
V: TRBV11-2
D: -
J: TRBJ2-1
size: few

CDR3: CASSPRTGGHEQYF
DNA: TGTGCCAGCAGTCCTCGGACAGGGGGCCACGAGCAGTACTTC
V: TRBV25-1
D: TRBD1
J: TRBJ2-7
size: -

CDR3: CASSADAVYGYTF
DNA: TGTGCCAGCAGCGCGGACGCAGTGTATGGCTACACCTTC
V: TRBV5-6
D: -
J: TRBJ1-2
size: -

CDR3: CAWSPGWGQHYNEQFF
DNA: TGTGCCTGGAGTCCAGGTTGGGGACAGCATTATAATGAGCAGTTCTTC
V: TRBV30
D: TRBD1
J: TRBJ2-1
size: -

CDR3: CASSLDSTYGYTF
DNA: TGTGCCAGCAGCTTGGACTCGACGTATGGCTACACCTTC
V: TRBV7-9
D: -
J: TRBJ1-2
size: many

CDR3: CAWDWAGGPTPHPNEQFF
DNA: TGTGCTTGGGATTGGGCGGGGGGGCCAACCCCACACCCCAATGAGCAGTTCTTC
V: TRBV27
D: TRBD2
J: TRBJ2-1
size: -

CDR3: CASSYSSRQQGTYSNQPQHF
DNA: TGTGCCAGCAGTTATTCCTCCCGCCAACAGGGGACCTATAGCAATCAGCCCCAGCATTTT
V: TRBV6-2/TRBV6-3
D: TRBD1
J: TRBJ1-5
size: -

CDR3: CASAPGAGNEQFF
DNA: TGTGCTAGTGCACCCGGGGCAGGAAATGAGCAGTTCTTC
V: TRBV12-5
D: -
J: TRBJ2-1
size: few

CDR3: CASSPGLSYLSTDTQYF
DNA: TGCGCCAGCAGCCCCGGACTATCCTACCTTAGCACAGATACGCAGTATTTT
V: TRBV5-1
D: -
J: TRBJ2-3
size: -

CDR3: CASSQDRFEYNEQYF
DNA: TGTGCCAGCAGCCAGGACAGGTTTGAATACAATGAGCAGTACTTC
V: TRBV2
D: TRBD1
J: TRBJ2-7
size: -

CDR3: CASSDISTGGSYGYTF
DNA: TGTGCCAGCAGCGACATATCGACAGGGGGCAGCTATGGCTACACCTTC
V: TRBV9
D: TRBD1
J: TRBJ1-2
size: -

CDR3: CAWSLAGYEQYF
DNA: TGTGCCTGGAGTCTAGCGGGTTACGAGCAGTACTTC
V: TRBV30
D: TRBD2
J: TRBJ2-7
size: -

CDR3: CSVLDSPNEKLFF
DNA: TGCAGCGTCCTGGACAGCCCAAATGAAAAACTGTTTTTT
V: TRBV29-1
D: -
J: TRBJ1-4
size: few

CDR3: CASSIGQGVYEQFF
DNA: TGCGCCAGCAGCATCGGACAGGGGGTATACGAGCAGTTCTTC
V: TRBV5-1
D: TRBD1
J: TRBJ2-1
size: -

CDR3: CSARDLTSGLNNEQFF
DNA: TGCAGTGCTAGAGATCTGACTAGCGGCCTGAACAATGAGCAGTTCTTC
V: TRBV20-1
D: TRBD2
J: TRBJ2-1
size: -

CDR3: CASSELGNRGSSGYTF
DNA: TGTGCCAGCAGTGAATTGGGAAACAGGGGAAGTTCTGGCTACACCTTC
V: TRBV25-1
D: TRBD1
J: TRBJ1-2
size: -

CDR3: CASSLVTGDYEQYF
DNA: TGTGCCAGCAGCTTAGTTACAGGGGACTACGAGCAGTACTTC
V: TRBV11-2
D: TRBD1
J: TRBJ2-7
size: -

CDR3: CSARDPGLAGGPRITDIQYF
DNA: TGCAGTGCTAGAGATCCTGGACTAGCGGGAGGGCCGAGAATCACTGACATTCAGTACTTC
V: TRBV20-1
D: TRBD2
J: TRBJ2-4
size: -

CDR3: CASSQEGLQGEQYF
DNA: TGTGCCAGCAGCCAAGAAGGTTTACAAGGAGAGCAGTACTTC
V: TRBV3-1
D: -
J: TRBJ2-7
size: many

CDR3: CASSPDYSDTQYF
DNA: TGTGCCAGCTCACCAGACTATTCAGATACGCAGTATTTT
V: TRBV18
D: -
J: TRBJ2-3
size: once

CDR3: CASSQSLGVFNEKLFF
DNA: TGTGCCAGCAGCCAATCCCTGGGGGTTTTTAATGAAAAACTGTTTTTT
V: TRBV16
D: -
J: TRBJ1-4
size: -

CDR3: CASSQDISGDWETQYF
DNA: TGTGCCAGCAGCCAAGATATTAGCGGGGATTGGGAGACCCAGTACTTC
V: TRBV3-1
D: TRBD2
J: TRBJ2-5
size: -

CDR3: CASSQPQGLAVTDTQYF
DNA: TGCGCCAGCAGCCAGCCACAGGGACTAGCGGTCACAGATACGCAGTATTTT
V: TRBV4-1
D: TRBD2
J: TRBJ2-3
size: -

CDR3: CASSQWGLLSTDTQYF
DNA: TGCGCCAGCAGCCAGTGGGGACTTTTGAGCACAGATACGCAGTATTTT
V: TRBV4-1
D: -
J: TRBJ2-3
size: -

CDR3: CDSRETTGTSGIRAQYF
DNA: TGTGACAGCAGAGAAACTACCGGGACTAGCGGAATAAGGGCCCAGTACTTC
V: TRBV2
D: TRBD2
J: TRBJ2-5
size: once

CDR3: CASTDFGGRANNEQFF
DNA: TGTGCCAGCACCGATTTTGGCGGGCGGGCTAACAATGAGCAGTTCTTC
V: TRBV12-3/TRBV12-4
D: -
J: TRBJ2-1
size: few

CDR3: CSARDRLAGSSYEQYF
DNA: TGCAGTGCTAGAGATCGACTAGCGGGTTCTTCTTACGAGCAGTACTTC
V: TRBV20-1
D: TRBD2
J: TRBJ2-7
size: few

CDR3: CASSLGFPGKAKNIQYF
DNA: TGTGCCAGCAGCTTAGGGTTTCCAGGGAAAGCCAAAAACATTCAGTACTTC
V: TRBV7-8
D: -
J: TRBJ2-4
size: -

CDR3: CSASLDRGLGGYTF
DNA: TGCAGTGCTAGCCTTGACAGGGGGCTAGGTGGCTACACCTTC
V: TRBV20-1
D: TRBD1
J: TRBJ1-2
size: -

CDR3: CASSVASGFYEQYF
DNA: TGTGCCAGCAGCGTGGCTTCAGGGTTCTACGAGCAGTACTTC
V: TRBV5-5
D: -
J: TRBJ2-7
size: few

CDR3: CAWSVGQGYSGYTF
DNA: TGTGCCTGGAGTGTGGGACAGGGTTACTCTGGCTACACCTTC
V: TRBV30
D: TRBD1
J: TRBJ1-2
size: -

CDR3: CSATTDGQGPTDEQYF
DNA: TGCAGTGCTACGACGGACGGACAGGGCCCTACGGATGAGCAGTACTTC
V: TRBV20-1
D: TRBD1
J: TRBJ2-5
size: -

CDR3: CASPGLSSTDTQYF
DNA: TGTGCCAGCCCCGGACTATCTAGCACAGATACGCAGTATTTT
V: TRBV2
D: -
J: TRBJ2-3
size: -

CDR3: CASSFFSQSRETNEKLFF
DNA: TGTGCCAGCAGCTTTTTTTCCCAAAGCCGGGAAACTAATGAAAAACTGTTTTTT
V: TRBV5-5
D: -
J: TRBJ1-4
size: -

CDR3: CSADRAGYTF
DNA: TGCAGTGCAGACAGGGCCGGCTACACCTTC
V: TRBV20-1
D: TRBD1
J: TRBJ1-2
size: -

CDR3: CATHRDTYNTEAFF
DNA: TGTGCCACCCATCGGGACACCTATAACACTGAAGCTTTCTTT
V: TRBV15
D: -
J: TRBJ1-1
size: -

CDR3: CASRESSGGNEQFF
DNA: TGTGCCAGCCGGGAATCTAGCGGGGGCAATGAGCAGTTCTTC
V: TRBV12-3/TRBV12-4
D: TRBD2
J: TRBJ2-1
size: few

CDR3: CASCHLAGGLETQYF
DNA: TGTGCCAGCTGCCACCTAGCGGGGGGGTTGGAGACCCAGTACTTC
V: TRBV27
D: TRBD2
J: TRBJ2-5
size: -

CDR3: CASSQEGTSGLYEQYF
DNA: TGCGCCAGCAGCCAAGAGGGGACTAGCGGACTCTACGAGCAGTACTTC
V: TRBV4-1
D: TRBD2
J: TRBJ2-7
size: -

CDR3: CSARDPTGLWRNEQFF
DNA: TGCAGTGCTAGAGATCCAACCGGACTGTGGAGGAATGAGCAGTTCTTC
V: TRBV20-1
D: -
J: TRBJ2-1
size: -

CDR3: CSAGDRSRPYNEQFF
DNA: TGCAGTGCCGGGGACCGTAGCCGCCCCTACAATGAGCAGTTCTTC
V: TRBV20-1
D: -
J: TRBJ2-1
size: few

CDR3: CAISELAELGNEQFF
DNA: TGTGCCATCAGTGAGCTAGCGGAACTGGGAAATGAGCAGTTCTTC
V: TRBV10-3
D: TRBD2
J: TRBJ2-1
size: -

CDR3: CSAGQGGTAFF
DNA: TGCAGTGCTGGACAGGGGGGGACCGCTTTCTTT
V: TRBV20-1
D: TRBD1
J: TRBJ1-1
size: -

CDR3: CASSEGTGSGIYNEQFF
DNA: TGTGCCAGCAGTGAAGGCACAGGGAGTGGGATATACAATGAGCAGTTCTTC
V: TRBV6-1
D: -
J: TRBJ2-1
size: -

CDR3: CASSSPKSGEKLFF
DNA: TGTGCCAGCAGCTCCCCAAAGTCGGGTGAAAAACTGTTTTTT
V: TRBV6-5
D: -
J: TRBJ1-4
size: -

CDR3: CASSMQGDYGYTF
DNA: TGTGCCAGCAGCATGCAGGGGGACTATGGCTACACCTTC
V: TRBV7-9
D: TRBD1
J: TRBJ1-2
size: -

CDR3: CASSELEEQYF
DNA: TGTGCCAGCAGTGAATTAGAAGAGCAGTACTTC
V: TRBV25-1
D: -
J: TRBJ2-5
size: many

CDR3: CASSLVGTSGGDQYF
DNA: TGTGCCAGCAGCCTCGTTGGGACTAGCGGGGGAGACCAGTACTTC
V: TRBV4-2
D: TRBD2
J: TRBJ2-5
size: -

CDR3: CASSQGTSGMSEQFF
DNA: TGCGCCAGCAGCCAAGGGACTAGCGGGATGAGTGAGCAGTTCTTC
V: TRBV5-1
D: TRBD2
J: TRBJ2-1
size: -

CDR3: CASSPDRGLEPDTQYF
DNA: TGTGCCAGCAGTCCTGACAGGGGATTGGAGCCAGATACGCAGTATTTT
V: TRBV27
D: TRBD1
J: TRBJ2-3
size: few

CDR3: CASSQDLQPGNGYTF
DNA: TGTGCCAGCAGCCAAGATCTCCAGCCAGGGAATGGCTACACCTTC
V: TRBV14
D: -
J: TRBJ1-2
size: -

CDR3: CSVTGFIYEQYF
DNA: TGCAGTGTCACAGGGTTCATCTACGAGCAGTACTTC
V: TRBV20-1
D: -
J: TRBJ2-7
size: -